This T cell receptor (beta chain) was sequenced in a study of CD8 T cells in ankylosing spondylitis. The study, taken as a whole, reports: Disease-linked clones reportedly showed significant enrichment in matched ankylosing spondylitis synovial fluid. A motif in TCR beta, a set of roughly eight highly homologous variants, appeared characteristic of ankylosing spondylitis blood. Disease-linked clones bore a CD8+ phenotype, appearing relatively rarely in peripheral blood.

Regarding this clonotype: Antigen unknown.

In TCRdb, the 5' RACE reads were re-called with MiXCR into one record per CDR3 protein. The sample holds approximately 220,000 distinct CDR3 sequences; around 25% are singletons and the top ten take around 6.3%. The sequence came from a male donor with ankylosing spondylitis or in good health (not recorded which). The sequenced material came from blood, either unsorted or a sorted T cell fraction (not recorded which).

CDR3 coding DNA: TGCGCCAGCAGCTTGGAAGGGACTAGCGGCCACGATATTTACCCCTACGAGCAGTACTTC. Amino acid sequence: CASSLEGTSGHDIYPYEQYF. This chain connects TRBV5-1 to TRBJ2-7; 11 positions match TRBD2. The V segment lost 0 bases and the J segment 2 bases; nucleotides outside the gene matches: 16. The CDR3 runs 20 residues. Germline V CDR1 and CDR2: SGHRS, YFSETQ.